The present T cell receptor beta chain was sequenced within a study of monozygotic twins with inflammatory bowel disease. TCRdb processed the 5' RACE reads again and assigns one entry to each CDR3 protein, with no DNA. The sample has a few hundred thousand distinct CDR3 sequences. CDR1 is SGHRS and CDR2 is YFSETQ in the germline V gene. The CDR3 spans 18 residues. This receptor was identified in a human donor with ulcerative colitis or Crohn's disease, or a healthy co-twin of an affected twin (not recorded which). The chain uses TRBV5-1 and TRBJ2-1; TCRdb selects TRBD1, and the lack of DNA leaves this call unchecked. Sequenced: blood. The CDR3: CASSLGNLPGQGPARQFF.